A selection of T cell receptor beta chains follows, all from one sample in a study of CD8+CD57+ T cells in acquired aplastic anemia. Each CDR3 protein gets one entry after TCRdb re-called the reads with MiXCR. The sample lists 400,000 to 500,000 distinct CDR3 sequences; 65% to 75% were seen once. Sample: sorted CD4+, CD8+, or CD8+CD57+ T cells (not recorded which) from PBMCs. These receptors came from a human donor in good health, serving as a control. Each CDR3 is given with its conserved first and last residue. D genes are given only for firm matches. Clone sizes are given selectively: once, few, many, or a class where the clone is expanded.

d_gene,abundance,j_gene,v_gene,CDR3nt,CDR3aa
TRBD2,many,TRBJ2-7,TRBV6-2/TRBV6-3,TGTGCCAGTCTAGCGGGGGACCGCTACGAGCAGTACTTC,CASLAGDRYEQYF
TRBD1,-,TRBJ1-2,TRBV15,TGTGCCACCAGCTTAACAGGGGATGAGCACACCTTC,CATSLTGDEHTF
-,few,TRBJ2-7,TRBV7-2,TGTGCCAGTAGTATGGACAACTACGAGCAGTACTTC,CASSMDNYEQYF
-,-,TRBJ1-1,TRBV7-2,TGTGCCAGCAGCTCCCCGACTAGCGGGGGGCCTAGTCCTTTCTTT,CASSSPTSGGPSPFF
TRBD1,few,TRBJ2-7,TRBV5-5,TGTGCCAGCAGCTTGGAGGGACAGGGGATCTACGAGCAGTACTTC,CASSLEGQGIYEQYF
-,-,TRBJ1-4,TRBV5-1,TGCGCCAGCAGCTTGGACGGGCACACGAACGAAAAACTGTTTTTT,CASSLDGHTNEKLFF
-,many,TRBJ2-5,TRBV7-3,TGTGCCAGCAGCGCGTCCGGGACCGACGAAGAGACCCAGTACTTC,CASSASGTDEETQYF
-,-,TRBJ2-7,TRBV10-3,TGTGCCACCCAGCGCGGACAAGGGGTCTACGAGCAGTACTTC,CATQRGQGVYEQYF
-,-,TRBJ2-3,TRBV5-4,TGTGCCAGCAGCTTGGGCGGGGCAGATACGCAGTATTTT,CASSLGGADTQYF
TRBD1,many,TRBJ2-1,TRBV11-2,TGTGCCAGCAGCTTAGATCTAAGGGGGACAGTTTACAATGAGCAGTTCTTC,CASSLDLRGTVYNEQFF
-,many,TRBJ1-6,TRBV19,TGTGCCAGTAGTACGGACAGCTCCTATAATTCACCCCTCCACTTT,CASSTDSSYNSPLHF
-,-,TRBJ2-7,TRBV12-3/TRBV12-4,TGTGCCAGCAGATTCGCGGGAAGCGAGCAGTACTTC,CASRFAGSEQYF
-,few,TRBJ2-1,TRBV25-1,TGTGCCAGCAGTGAGGTGGGGACGGACCACAATGAGCAGTTCTTC,CASSEVGTDHNEQFF
-,-,TRBJ1-6,TRBV20-1,TGCAGTGCTAGAGACGGGTCCTGCGGCGATAATTCACCCCTCCACTTT,CSARDGSCGDNSPLHF